The entry that follows covers one T cell receptor beta chain sequence. From the 5' RACE reads, TCRdb lists one entry per CDR3 protein and no DNA. This listing includes just over 300,000 distinct CDR3 sequences. The data were taken from a study of monozygotic twins with inflammatory bowel disease. Germline V lookup: CDR1 LGHNA, CDR2 YSLEER. The CDR3 contains 17 residues. The chain links TRBV4-3 to TRBJ2-7; TCRdb calls TRBD2, which cannot be checked without DNA. The receptor comes from a human donor with ulcerative colitis or Crohn's disease, or a healthy co-twin of an affected twin (not recorded which). Sample: blood. CDR3: CASSQNGIASGVYEQYF.